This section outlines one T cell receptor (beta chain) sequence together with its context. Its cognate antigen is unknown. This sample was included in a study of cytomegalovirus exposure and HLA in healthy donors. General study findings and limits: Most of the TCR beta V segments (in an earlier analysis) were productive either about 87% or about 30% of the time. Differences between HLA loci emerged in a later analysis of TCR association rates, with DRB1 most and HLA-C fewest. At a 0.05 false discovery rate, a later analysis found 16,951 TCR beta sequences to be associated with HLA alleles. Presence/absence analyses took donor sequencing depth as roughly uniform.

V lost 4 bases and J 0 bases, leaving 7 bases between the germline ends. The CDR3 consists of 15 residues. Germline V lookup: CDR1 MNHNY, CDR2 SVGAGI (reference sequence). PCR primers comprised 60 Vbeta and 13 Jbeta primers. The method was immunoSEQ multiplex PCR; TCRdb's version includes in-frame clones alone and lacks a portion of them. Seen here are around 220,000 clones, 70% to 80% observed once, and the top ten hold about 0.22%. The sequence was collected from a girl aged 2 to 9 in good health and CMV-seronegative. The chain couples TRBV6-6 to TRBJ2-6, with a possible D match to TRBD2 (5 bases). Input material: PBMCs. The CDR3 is CASSSRDSGANVLTF. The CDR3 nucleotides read TGTGCCAGCAGTTCCCGGGACTCTGGGGCCAACGTCCTGACTTTC.